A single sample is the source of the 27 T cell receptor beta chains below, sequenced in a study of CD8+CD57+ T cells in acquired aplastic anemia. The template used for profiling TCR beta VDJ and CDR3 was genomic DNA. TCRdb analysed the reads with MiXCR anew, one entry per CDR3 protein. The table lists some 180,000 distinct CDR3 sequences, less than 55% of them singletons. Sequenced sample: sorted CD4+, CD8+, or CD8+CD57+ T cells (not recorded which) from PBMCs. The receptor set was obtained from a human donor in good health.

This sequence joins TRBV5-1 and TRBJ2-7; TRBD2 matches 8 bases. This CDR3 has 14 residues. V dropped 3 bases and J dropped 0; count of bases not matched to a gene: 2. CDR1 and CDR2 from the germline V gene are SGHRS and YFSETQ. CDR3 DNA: TGCGCCAGCAGCTCGGGAGGGGTCTCCTACGAGCAGTACTTC. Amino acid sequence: CASSSGGVSYEQYF.

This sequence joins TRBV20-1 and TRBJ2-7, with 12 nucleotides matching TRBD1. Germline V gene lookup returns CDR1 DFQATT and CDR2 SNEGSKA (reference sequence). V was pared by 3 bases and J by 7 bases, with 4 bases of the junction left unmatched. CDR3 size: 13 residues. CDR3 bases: TGCAGTGCTAGTGGGGACAGGGGGCTTGAGCAGTACTTC. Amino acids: CSASGDRGLEQYF.

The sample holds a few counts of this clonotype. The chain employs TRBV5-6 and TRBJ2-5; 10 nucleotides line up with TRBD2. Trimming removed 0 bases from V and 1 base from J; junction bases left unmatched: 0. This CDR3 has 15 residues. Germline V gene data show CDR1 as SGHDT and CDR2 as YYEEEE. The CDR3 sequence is CASSLASGGQETQYF. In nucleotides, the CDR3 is TGTGCCAGCAGCTTGGCTAGCGGGGGCCAAGAGACCCAGTACTTC. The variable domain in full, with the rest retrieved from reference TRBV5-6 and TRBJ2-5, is DAGVTQSPTHLIKTRGQQVTLRCSPKSGHDTVSWYQQALGQGPQFIFQYYEEEERQRGNFPDRFSGHQFPNYSSELNVNALLLGDSALYLCASSLASGGQETQYFGPGTRLLVL.

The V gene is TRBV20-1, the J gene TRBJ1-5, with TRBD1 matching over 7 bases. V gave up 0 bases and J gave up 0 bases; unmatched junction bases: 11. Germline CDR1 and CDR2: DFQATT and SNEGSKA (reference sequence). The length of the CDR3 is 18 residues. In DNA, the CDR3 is TGCAGTGCTAGAGACCTCCGACAGGGAGATTATAGCAATCAGCCCCAGCATTTT. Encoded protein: CSARDLRQGDYSNQPQHF.

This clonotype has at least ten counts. In DNA form, the CDR3 reads TGTGCCAGTGGCGGACAGGGGATATACGAGCAGTACTTC. It codes for CASGGQGIYEQYF. This chain joins TRBV19 and TRBJ2-7; 9 bases fit TRBD1. Trimming took 8 bases from V and 4 from J; bases not matched to a gene: 6. Germline V gene sequence: CDR1 LNHDA, CDR2 SQIVND (reference sequence). The CDR3 loop spans 13 amino acids.

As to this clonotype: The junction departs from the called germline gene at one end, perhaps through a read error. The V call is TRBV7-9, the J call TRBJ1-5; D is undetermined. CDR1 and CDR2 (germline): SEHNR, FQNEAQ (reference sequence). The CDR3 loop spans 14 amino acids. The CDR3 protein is CASSQVEGSQPQRF. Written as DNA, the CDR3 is TGTGCCAGCAGCCAAGTTGAGGGATCTCAGCCCCAGCGTTTT.

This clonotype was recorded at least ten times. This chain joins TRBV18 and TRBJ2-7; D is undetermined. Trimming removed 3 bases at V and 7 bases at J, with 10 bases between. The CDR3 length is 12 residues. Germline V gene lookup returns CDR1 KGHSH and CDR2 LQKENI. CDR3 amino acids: CASSPVPGEQYF. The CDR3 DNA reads TGTGCCAGCTCACCGGTCCCCGGAGAGCAGTACTTC. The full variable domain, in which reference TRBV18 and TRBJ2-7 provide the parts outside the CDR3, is NAGVMQNPRHLVRRRGQEARLRCSPMKGHSHVYWYRQLPEEGLKFMVYLQKENIIDESGMPKERFSAEFPKEGPSILRIQQVVRGDSAAYFCASSPVPGEQYFGPGTRLTVT.

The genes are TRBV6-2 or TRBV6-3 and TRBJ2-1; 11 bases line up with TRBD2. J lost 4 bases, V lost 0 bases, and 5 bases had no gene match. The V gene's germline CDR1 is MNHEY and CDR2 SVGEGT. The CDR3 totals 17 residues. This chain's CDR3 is CASSYSPGTSGYNEQFF. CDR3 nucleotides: TGTGCCAGCAGTTACTCCCCCGGGACTAGCGGTTACAATGAGCAGTTCTTC.

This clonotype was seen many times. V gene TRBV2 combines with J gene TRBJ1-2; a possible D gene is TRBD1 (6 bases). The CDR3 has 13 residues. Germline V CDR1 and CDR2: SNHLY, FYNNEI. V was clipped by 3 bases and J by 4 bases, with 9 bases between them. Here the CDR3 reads CASSDQGRYGYTF. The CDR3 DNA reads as TGTGCCAGCAGTGATCAGGGGCGCTATGGCTACACCTTC.

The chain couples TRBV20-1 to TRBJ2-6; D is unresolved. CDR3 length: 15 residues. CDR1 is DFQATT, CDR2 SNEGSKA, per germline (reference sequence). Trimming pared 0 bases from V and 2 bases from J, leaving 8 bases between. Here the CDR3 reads CSARDGLAGANVLTF. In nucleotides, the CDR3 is TGCAGTGCTAGAGATGGGTTAGCTGGGGCCAACGTCCTGACTTTC.

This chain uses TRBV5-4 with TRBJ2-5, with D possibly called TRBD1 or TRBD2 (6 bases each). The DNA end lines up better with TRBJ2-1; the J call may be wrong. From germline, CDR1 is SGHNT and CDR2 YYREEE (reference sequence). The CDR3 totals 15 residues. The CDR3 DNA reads TGTGCCAGCAGCATTCGCGGGACAAGGTACAATGAGCAGTTCTTC. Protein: CASSIRGTRYNEQFF.

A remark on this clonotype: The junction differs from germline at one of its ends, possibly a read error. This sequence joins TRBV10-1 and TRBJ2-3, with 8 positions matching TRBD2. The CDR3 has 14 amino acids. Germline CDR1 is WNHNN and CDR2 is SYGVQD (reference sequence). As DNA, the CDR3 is TGTGCCAGCAGTGCCGGGGGGGCGTCAGATACGCAGTATTTT. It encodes CASSAGGASDTQYF.

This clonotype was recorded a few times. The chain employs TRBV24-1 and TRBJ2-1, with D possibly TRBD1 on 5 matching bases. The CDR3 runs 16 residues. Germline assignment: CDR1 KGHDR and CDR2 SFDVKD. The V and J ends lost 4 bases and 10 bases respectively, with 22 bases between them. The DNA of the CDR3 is TGTGCCACCAGTGACCCGAAAGGGGAAAAAGGAAAGGAGCAGTTCTTC. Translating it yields CATSDPKGEKGKEQFF.

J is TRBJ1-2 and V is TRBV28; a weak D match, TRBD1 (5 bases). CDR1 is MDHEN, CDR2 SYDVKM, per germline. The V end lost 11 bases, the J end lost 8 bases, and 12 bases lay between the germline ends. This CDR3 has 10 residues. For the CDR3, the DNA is TGTGCCTCAGGGTTCGAGGGCTACACCTTC. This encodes CASGFEGYTF.

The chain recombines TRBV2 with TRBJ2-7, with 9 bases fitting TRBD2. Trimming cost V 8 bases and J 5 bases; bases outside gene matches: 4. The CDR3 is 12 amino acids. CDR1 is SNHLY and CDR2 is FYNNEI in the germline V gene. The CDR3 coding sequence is TGTGCCAGCCGGCTAGCGGGGAACGAGCAGTACTTC. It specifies CASRLAGNEQYF. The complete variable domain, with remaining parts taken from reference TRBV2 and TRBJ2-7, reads EPEVTQTPSHQVTQMGQEVILRCVPISNHLYFYWYRQILGQKVEFLVSFYNNEISEKSEIFDDQFSVERPDGSNFTLKIRSTKLEDSAMYFCASRLAGNEQYFGPGTRLTVT.

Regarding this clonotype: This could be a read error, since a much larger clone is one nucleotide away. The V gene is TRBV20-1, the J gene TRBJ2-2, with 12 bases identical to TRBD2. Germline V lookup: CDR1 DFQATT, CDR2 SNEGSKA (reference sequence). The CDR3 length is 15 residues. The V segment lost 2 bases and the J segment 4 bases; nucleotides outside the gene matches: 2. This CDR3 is CSARTSGGSTGELFF. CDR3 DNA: TGCAGTGCTAGAACTAGCGGGGGGAGCACCGGGGAGCTGTTTTTT.

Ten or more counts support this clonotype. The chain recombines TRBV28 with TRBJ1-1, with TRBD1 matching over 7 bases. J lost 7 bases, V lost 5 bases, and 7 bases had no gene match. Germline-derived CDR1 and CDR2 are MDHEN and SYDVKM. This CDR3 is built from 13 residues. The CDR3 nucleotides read TGTGCCAGCAGTGATAACAGGGGACTTGAAGCTTTCTTT. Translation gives CASSDNRGLEAFF.

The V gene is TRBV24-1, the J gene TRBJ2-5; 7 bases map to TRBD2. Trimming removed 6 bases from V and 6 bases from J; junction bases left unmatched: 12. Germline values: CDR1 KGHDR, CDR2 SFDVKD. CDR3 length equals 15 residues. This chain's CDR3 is CATSRRDYLSKTQYF. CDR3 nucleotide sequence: TGTGCCACCAGTAGGCGGGACTACCTTAGTAAGACCCAGTACTTC.

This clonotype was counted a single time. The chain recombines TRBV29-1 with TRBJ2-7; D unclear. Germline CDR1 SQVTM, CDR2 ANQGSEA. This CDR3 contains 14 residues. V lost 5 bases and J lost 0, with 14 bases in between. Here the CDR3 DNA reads TGCAGCGTTACCCGGACCTCAAGCTCCTACGAGCAGTACTTC. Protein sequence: CSVTRTSSSYEQYF.

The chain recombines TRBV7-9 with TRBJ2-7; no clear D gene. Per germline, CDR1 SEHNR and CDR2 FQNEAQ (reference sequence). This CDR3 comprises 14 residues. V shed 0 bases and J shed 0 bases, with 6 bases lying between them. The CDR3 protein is CASSLAGYSYEQYF. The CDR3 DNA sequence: TGTGCCAGCAGCTTAGCGGGTTACTCCTACGAGCAGTACTTC.

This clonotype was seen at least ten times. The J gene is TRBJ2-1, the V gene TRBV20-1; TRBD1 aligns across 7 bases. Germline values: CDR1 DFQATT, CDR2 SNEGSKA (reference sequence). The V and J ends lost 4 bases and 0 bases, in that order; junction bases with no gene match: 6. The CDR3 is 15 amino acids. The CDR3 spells CSAMSTGSSYNEQFF. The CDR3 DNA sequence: TGCAGTGCTATGTCGACAGGGAGCTCCTACAATGAGCAGTTCTTC.

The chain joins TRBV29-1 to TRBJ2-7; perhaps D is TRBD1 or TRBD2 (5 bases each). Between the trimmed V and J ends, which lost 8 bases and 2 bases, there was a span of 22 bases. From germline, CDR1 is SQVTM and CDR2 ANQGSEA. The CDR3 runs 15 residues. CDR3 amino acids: CSPTPRGTTPYEQYF. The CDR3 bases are TGCAGCCCTACACCCCGGGGCACCACCCCCTACGAGCAGTACTTC.

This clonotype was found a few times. DNA of the CDR3: TGTGCCACCAGTGATCCGCGTCTGGGGAGGGAGCAGTACTTC. This codes for CATSDPRLGREQYF. The chain is built from TRBV24-1 and TRBJ2-7, with D possibly matching TRBD2 (6 bases). This CDR3 contains 14 residues. V lost 3 bases to trimming and J lost 7 bases, with 15 bases between them. Germline CDR1 and CDR2: KGHDR and SFDVKD.

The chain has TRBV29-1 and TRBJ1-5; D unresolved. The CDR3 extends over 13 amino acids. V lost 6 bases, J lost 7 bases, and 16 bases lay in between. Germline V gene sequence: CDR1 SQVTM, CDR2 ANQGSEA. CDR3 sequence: CSVASSGGQPQHF. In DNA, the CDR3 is TGCAGCGTCGCCAGCAGTGGAGGGCAGCCCCAGCATTTT.

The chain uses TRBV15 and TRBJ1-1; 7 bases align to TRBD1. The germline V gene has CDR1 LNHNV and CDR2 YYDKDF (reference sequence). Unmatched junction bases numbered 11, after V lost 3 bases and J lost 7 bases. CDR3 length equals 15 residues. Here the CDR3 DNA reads TGTGCCACCAGCAGGGGGACAGTAATACGGAGTGAAGCTTTCTTT. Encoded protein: CATSRGTVIRSEAFF.

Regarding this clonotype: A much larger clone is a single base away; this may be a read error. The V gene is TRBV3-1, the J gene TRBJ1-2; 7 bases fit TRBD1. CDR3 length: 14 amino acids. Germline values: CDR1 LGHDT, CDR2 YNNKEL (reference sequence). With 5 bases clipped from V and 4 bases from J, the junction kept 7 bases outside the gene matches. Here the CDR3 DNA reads TGTGCCAGCAGCTCCAGCCGGGACAGCTATGGCTACACCTTC. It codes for CASSSSRDSYGYTF.

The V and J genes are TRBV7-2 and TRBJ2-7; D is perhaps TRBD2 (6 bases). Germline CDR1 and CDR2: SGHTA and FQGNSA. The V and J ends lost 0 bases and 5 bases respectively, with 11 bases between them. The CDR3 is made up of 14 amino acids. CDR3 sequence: CASSLAGPGDEQYF. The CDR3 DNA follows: TGTGCCAGCAGCTTAGCCGGGCCGGGAGACGAGCAGTACTTC.